A single sample is the source of the 23 T cell receptor beta chains below, sequenced in a study of radiation and T cells in renal cell carcinoma. Documented treatment: 15 Gy SBRT to primary tumor, nephrectomy 4 weeks later. Profiled with immunoSEQ multiplex PCR; TCRdb holds only in-frame clones, not every one. The table lists about 20,000 clones, 55% to 80% of them singletons. The material sequenced was tumor tissue, taken from a patient whose treatment included radiotherapy and nephrectomy. The source is a woman aged 70 to 79 with renal cell carcinoma.

The chain joins TRBV14 to TRBJ2-7; D is perhaps TRBD1 (5 bases). Looked up from germline, CDR1 is SGHDN and CDR2 is FVKESK. This CDR3 spans 14 amino acids. The V and J ends lost 0 bases and 2 bases respectively, with 8 bases between them. In DNA form, the CDR3 reads TGTGCCAGCAGCCAAGACCAGGGCGCCTACGAGCAGTACTTC. Translating gives CASSQDQGAYEQYF.

The chain recombines TRBV7-9 with TRBJ2-7; TRBD2 might be the D (5 bases). CDR1 is SEHNR, CDR2 FQNEAQ, per germline (reference sequence). CDR3 length: 15 amino acids. V lost 5 bases and J lost 0, with 14 bases in between. The CDR3 nucleotides read TGTGCCAGCAGCCCTCCGTTAGCGCTCTCCTACGAGCAGTACTTC. Its protein is CASSPPLALSYEQYF.

This clone was recorded only once. This chain links TRBV4-3 with TRBJ1-4; D unresolved. V was trimmed by 4 bases and J by 2 bases, leaving 8 bases between them. The CDR3 spans 14 residues. CDR1 and CDR2 from the germline V gene are LGHNA and YSLEER. The CDR3 loop reads CASSRARTNEKLFF. CDR3 sequence (DNA): TGCGCCAGCAGCCGCGCGCGCACTAATGAAAAACTGTTTTTT.

This clone was seen a few times. The chain carries TRBV11-2 and TRBJ1-1, with TRBD1 matching over 7 bases. J was trimmed by 4 bases and V by 6 bases; bases with no gene match: 11. Per germline, CDR1 SGHAT and CDR2 FQNNGV. The CDR3 has 15 residues. CDR3 DNA sequence: TGTGCCAGCAGATCAGGGAGGGGGCCTGGCACTGAAGCTTTCTTT. Translation: CASRSGRGPGTEAFF.

V is TRBV6-1 and J is TRBJ1-2; possibly TRBD1 for D (6 bases). Germline assignment: CDR1 MNHNS and CDR2 SASEGT. The CDR3 contains 13 residues. V was shortened by 4 bases and J by 3 bases, with 9 bases between the two germline ends. The CDR3 reads CASSVTGDYGYTF. The CDR3 DNA reads TGTGCCAGCAGTGTGACAGGCGACTATGGCTACACCTTC.

CDR3 coding DNA: TGCGCCAGCAGCCCCGGTGGTGGGGATAGAAACACCATATATTTT. Its translation is CASSPGGGDRNTIYF. The chain uses TRBV5-1 and TRBJ1-3; D call uncertain. Trimming stripped 4 bases from V and 5 bases from J, with 16 bases between. The CDR3 length is 15 residues. Germline V CDR1 and CDR2: SGHRS, YFSETQ. The variable domain in full, with the rest retrieved from reference TRBV5-1 and TRBJ1-3, is KAGVTQTPRYLIKTRGQQVTLSCSPISGHRSVSWYQQTPGQGLQFLFEYFSETQRNKGNFPGRFSGRQFSNSRSEMNVSTLELGDSALYLCASSPGGGDRNTIYFGEGSWLTVV.

The V and J genes are TRBV27 and TRBJ2-1; possible D gene TRBD2, 7 bases. The germline V gene encodes CDR1 MNHEY and CDR2 SMNVEV (reference sequence). The germline V and J ends were trimmed by 7 bases and 7 bases, with 17 bases remaining between them. This CDR3 has 14 amino acids. CDR3 sequence reads: CASTLGGPRNEQFF. CDR3 sequence (DNA): TGTGCCAGCACCCTCGGGGGGCCAAGGAATGAGCAGTTCTTC.

By share, this clone ranks as medium-sized. J is TRBJ2-2 and V is TRBV5-6, with 7 bases fitting TRBD1. V dropped 5 bases and J dropped 0; count of bases not matched to a gene: 4. This CDR3 has 15 residues. Germline CDR1 SGHDT, CDR2 YYEEEE. Here the CDR3 DNA reads TGTGCCAGCAGGCCCGGGACAGCGAACACCGGGGAGCTGTTTTTT. Translation: CASRPGTANTGELFF.

This clone was seen a handful of times. V gene TRBV30 combines with J gene TRBJ2-1, with D perhaps TRBD1 (6 bases). Between the trimmed V and J ends, which lost 3 bases and 5 bases, there was a span of 20 bases. Germline V gene sequence: CDR1 GTSNPN, CDR2 SVGIG (reference sequence). CDR3 length equals 16 residues. DNA for the CDR3: TGTGCCTGGAGAGACACTACAGGGTTGCGGAACAATGAGCAGTTCTTC. It yields the protein CAWRDTTGLRNNEQFF.

In DNA form, the CDR3 reads TGTGCCAGTAGTCGGACGGGGGACGGAAGCTACGAGCAGTACTTC. This translates into CASSRTGDGSYEQYF. V and J are TRBV19 and TRBJ2-7; a possible D gene is TRBD2 (6 bases). Trimming stripped 5 bases from V and 3 bases from J, with 17 bases between. The CDR3 covers 15 residues. The germline CDR1 and CDR2 sequences are LNHDA and SQIVND (reference sequence).

This chain links TRBV19 with TRBJ2-2; D remains ambiguous. CDR3 length: 13 residues. CDR1 and CDR2 from the germline V gene are LNHDA and SQIVND (reference sequence). With 3 bases removed from V and 6 bases from J, the gap between germline ends came to 8 bases. CDR3 bases: TGTGCCAGTAGTATGATCTCAGCCGGGGAGCTGTTTTTT. It encodes CASSMISAGELFF.

The V call is TRBV6-6, the J call TRBJ2-1, with TRBD1 as a possible D gene (5 bases). This CDR3 region has 12 residues. V was cut by 5 bases and J by 7 bases, with 9 bases left in between. Per germline, CDR1 MNHNY and CDR2 SVGAGI (reference sequence). DNA for the CDR3: TGTGCCAGCAGTACCCCAGGGAATGAGCAGTTCTTC. This encodes CASSTPGNEQFF.

This clone was found a few times. The chain couples TRBV7-9 to TRBJ1-1; no definite D call. With 5 bases removed from V and 2 bases from J, the gap between germline ends came to 9 bases. The CDR3 extends over 13 amino acids. Germline CDR1 and CDR2: SEHNR and FQNEAQ (reference sequence). The DNA of the CDR3 is TGTGCCAGCAGCACGACGGGAAACACTGAAGCTTTCTTT. This encodes CASSTTGNTEAFF.

This chain links TRBV30 with TRBJ1-1; 8 bases map to TRBD1. CDR3 size: 15 residues. CDR1 is GTSNPN, CDR2 SVGIG, per germline (reference sequence). V trimming: 3 bases; J trimming: 1 base; junction bases outside the gene matches: 7. CDR3 residues: CAWRFQGAKNTEAFF. CDR3 nucleotide sequence: TGTGCCTGGAGATTTCAGGGGGCAAAGAACACTGAAGCTTTCTTT.

Only a few counts were recorded for this clone. The chain joins TRBV5-1 to TRBJ2-5, with 8 bases aligning to TRBD2. The V gene's germline CDR1 is SGHRS and CDR2 YFSETQ. V lost 7 bases, J lost 2 bases, and 7 bases stayed unmatched. CDR3 length: 14 residues. CDR3: CASGLAGSQETQYF. The CDR3 nucleotides are TGCGCCAGCGGGTTAGCGGGGTCTCAAGAGACCCAGTACTTC.

The rearrangement joins TRBV19 to TRBJ1-5, with D maybe TRBD1 (5 bases). CDR3 length equals 17 residues. Per the germline V gene, CDR1 is LNHDA and CDR2 is SQIVND (reference sequence). Trimming cost V 5 bases and J 0 bases, with 17 bases left between them. The CDR3 DNA reads as TGTGCCAGTAGTCCCCGACAGAATTCTTATAGCAATCAGCCCCAGCATTTT. Translated, it gives CASSPRQNSYSNQPQHF.

This clone was detected a few times. The V and J genes are TRBV19 and TRBJ1-5, with 9 bases that match TRBD1. From germline, CDR1 is LNHDA and CDR2 SQIVND (reference sequence). The J segment lost 5 bases and the V segment lost 9 bases, leaving 8 bases of the junction unmatched. This CDR3 comprises 14 residues. CDR3 region: CASRAGQGDQPQHF. The DNA of the CDR3 is TGTGCCAGCCGTGCGGGACAGGGTGATCAGCCCCAGCATTTT. Based on the CDR3 plus reference TRBV19 and TRBJ1-5, the full variable domain is DGGITQSPKYLFRKEGQNVTLSCEQNLNHDAMYWYRQDPGQGLRLIYYSQIVNDFQKGDIAEGYSVSREKKESFPLTVTSAQKNPTAFYLCASRAGQGDQPQHFGDGTRLSIL.

This clone was counted only a few times. The V gene is TRBV7-3, the J gene TRBJ2-7, with D possibly matching TRBD2 (5 bases). CDR3 length: 13 residues. The V end was cut by 1 base, the J end by 7 bases, with 11 bases between. From germline, CDR1 is SGHTA and CDR2 FQGTGA. The DNA for the CDR3 is TGTGCCAGCAGCTTAATTCTCGGGGTGGAGCAGTACTTC. Its translation: CASSLILGVEQYF.

This clone showed up just once. V and J are TRBV6-5 and TRBJ2-3, with no clear D. Germline V gives CDR1 MNHEY, CDR2 SVGAGI. V lost 6 bases to trimming and J lost 4 bases, with 8 bases between them. CDR3 length: 12 amino acids. The chain's CDR3 is CASSPWADTQYF. CDR3 DNA: TGTGCCAGCAGCCCTTGGGCAGATACGCAGTATTTT.

The chain couples TRBV28 to TRBJ2-5, with TRBD1 identical over 9 bases. J lost 4 bases, V lost 6 bases, and 12 bases had no gene match. The CDR3 extends over 16 amino acids. Germline loops: CDR1 MDHEN, CDR2 SYDVKM. The CDR3 nucleotides are TGTGCCAGCAGCCCAGGGGATACAGGGGGCCCAGAGACCCAGTACTTC. Protein: CASSPGDTGGPETQYF. Looking up the rest from reference TRBV28 and TRBJ2-5 gives the full variable domain: DVKVTQSSRYLVKRTGEKVFLECVQDMDHENMFWYRQDPGLGLRLIYFSYDVKMKEKGDIPEGYSVSREKKERFSLILESASTNQTSMYLCASSPGDTGGPETQYFGPGTRLLVL.

V usage is TRBV30 and J usage is TRBJ2-7, with 9 bases aligning to TRBD2. V shed 2 bases and J 6 bases; nucleotides not matched to a gene: 11. Germline V lookup: CDR1 GTSNPN, CDR2 SVGIG (reference sequence). The CDR3 length is 15 residues. The CDR3 sequence is CAWSPPLAGLGEQYF. The CDR3 nucleotides read TGTGCCTGGAGTCCCCCCCTAGCGGGGTTAGGCGAGCAGTACTTC.

The chain couples TRBV27 to TRBJ1-2, with TRBD1 matching 12 bases. The CDR3 is made up of 15 amino acids. After removal of 5 bases from V and 6 bases from J, the junction contained 7 bases not matched to a gene. The germline gives CDR1 MNHEY, CDR2 SMNVEV (reference sequence). CDR3 residues: CASSGRDRGHHGYTF. Written as DNA, the CDR3 is TGTGCCAGCAGTGGCCGGGACAGGGGGCACCATGGCTACACCTTC.

The gene calls are TRBV4-2 and TRBJ2-3; D uncertain. The CDR3 is 16 residues long. Germline values: CDR1 LGHNA, CDR2 YNFKEQ. The V gene lost 0 bases and the J gene lost 1 base, with 11 bases spanning the gap. For the CDR3, the DNA is TGTGCCAGCAGCCAAGAATCTCCCCCACGCACAGATACGCAGTATTTT. Translation gives CASSQESPPRTDTQYF.